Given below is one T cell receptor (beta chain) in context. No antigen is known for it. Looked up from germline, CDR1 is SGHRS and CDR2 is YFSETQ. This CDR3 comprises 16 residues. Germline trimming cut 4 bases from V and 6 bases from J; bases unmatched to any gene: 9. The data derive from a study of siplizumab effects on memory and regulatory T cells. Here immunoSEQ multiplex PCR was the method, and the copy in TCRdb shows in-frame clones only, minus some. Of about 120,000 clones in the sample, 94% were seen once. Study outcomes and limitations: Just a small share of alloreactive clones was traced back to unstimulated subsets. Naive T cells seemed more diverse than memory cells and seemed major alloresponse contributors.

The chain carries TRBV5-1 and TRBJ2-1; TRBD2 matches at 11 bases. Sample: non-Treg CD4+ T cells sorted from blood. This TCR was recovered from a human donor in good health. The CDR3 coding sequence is TGCGCCAGCAGCCAGATCACTAGCGGGGGAACCAATGAGCAGTTCTTC. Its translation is CASSQITSGGTNEQFF.